This TCR beta chain was captured by sequencing in a study of T cells after yellow fever vaccination. The table lists this clonotype with many counts. The V gene lost 0 bases and the J gene lost 7 bases, with 18 bases spanning the gap. There are 15 residues in the CDR3. CDR1 is SQVTM, CDR2 ANQGSEA, per germline. Conversion of TCR transcripts into cDNA relied on 5'RACE template switching, which added a universal primer site and UMIs. Via MiXCR, TCRdb re-called the 5' RACE reads, giving one row per CDR3 protein. The table shows roughly 79,000 distinct CDR3 sequences, with more than 5.5% occurring only once.

The origin of this receptor is a man younger than 35 who received the YFV17D yellow fever vaccine. The sample consisted of CD8+ T cells sorted from PBMCs, taken 10 days after the first yellow fever vaccination. The chain couples TRBV29-1 to TRBJ2-5, with D unresolved. The DNA for the CDR3 is TGCAGCGTTGAAGATCCGAGCCGGAGATTGGGGACCCAGTACTTC. Amino acid sequence: CSVEDPSRRLGTQYF.